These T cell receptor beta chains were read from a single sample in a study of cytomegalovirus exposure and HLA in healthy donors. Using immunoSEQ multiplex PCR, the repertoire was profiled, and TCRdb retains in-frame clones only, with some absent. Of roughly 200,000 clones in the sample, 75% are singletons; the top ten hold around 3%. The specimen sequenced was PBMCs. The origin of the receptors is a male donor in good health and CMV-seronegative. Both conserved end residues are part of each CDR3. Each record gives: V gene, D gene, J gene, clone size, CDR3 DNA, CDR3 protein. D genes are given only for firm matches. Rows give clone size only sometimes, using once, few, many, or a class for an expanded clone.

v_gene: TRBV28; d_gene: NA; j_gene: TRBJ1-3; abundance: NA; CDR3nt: TGTGCCAGCACCGCTGGGGGGACCTCTGGAAACACCATATATTTT; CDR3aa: CASTAGGTSGNTIYF
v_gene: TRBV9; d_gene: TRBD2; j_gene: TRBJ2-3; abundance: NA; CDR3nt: TGTGCCAGCAGCGAAAAACTAGCGGGGGGGAGCACAGATACGCAGTATTTT; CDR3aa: CASSEKLAGGSTDTQYF
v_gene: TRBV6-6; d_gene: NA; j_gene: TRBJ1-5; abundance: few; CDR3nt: TGTGCCAGCAGTATCTATCCCAATCAGCCCCAGCATTTT; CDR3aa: CASSIYPNQPQHF
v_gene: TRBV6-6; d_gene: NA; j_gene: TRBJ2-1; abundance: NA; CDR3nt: TGTGCCAGCAGTTACTACGGCCCCGGGAGTAGCAATGAGCAGTTCTTC; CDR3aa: CASSYYGPGSSNEQFF
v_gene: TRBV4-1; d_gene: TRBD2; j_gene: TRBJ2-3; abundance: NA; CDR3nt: TGCGCCAGCAGTCGAAATAGCGGGGGGCTACGCACAGATACGCAGTATTTT; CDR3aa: CASSRNSGGLRTDTQYF
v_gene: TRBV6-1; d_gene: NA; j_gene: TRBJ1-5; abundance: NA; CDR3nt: TGTGCCAGCAGATCGGGACTCCTGGACAATCAGCCCCAGCATTTT; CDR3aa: CASRSGLLDNQPQHF
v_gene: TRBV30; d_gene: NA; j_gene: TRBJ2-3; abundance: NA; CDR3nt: TGTGCCTGGAGAAAGGCTAGCGCAGACACAGATACGCAGTATTTT; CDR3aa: CAWRKASADTDTQYF
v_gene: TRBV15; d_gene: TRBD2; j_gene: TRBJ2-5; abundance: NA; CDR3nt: TGTGCCACCAGCAGAGATAGGGGCGGGGGGGCCCGGGAGACCCAGTACTTC; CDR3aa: CATSRDRGGGARETQYF
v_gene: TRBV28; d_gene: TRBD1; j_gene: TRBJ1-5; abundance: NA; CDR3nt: TGTGCCAGCAGCTTGCACCCGACAGGGGGTGTCTATAGCAATCAGCCCCAGCATTTT; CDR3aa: CASSLHPTGGVYSNQPQHF
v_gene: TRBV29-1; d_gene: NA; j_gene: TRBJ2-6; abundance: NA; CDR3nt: TGCAGCGTTGAAGAGGCGTCAGGGGTACCTTTGGCCAACGTCCTGACTTTC; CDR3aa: CSVEEASGVPLANVLTF
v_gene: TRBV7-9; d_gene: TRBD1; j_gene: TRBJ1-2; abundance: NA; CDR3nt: TGTGCCAGCAGCCTGACAGGGAAGGCCAGCCAATTCAACTATGGCTACACCTTC; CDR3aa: CASSLTGKASQFNYGYTF
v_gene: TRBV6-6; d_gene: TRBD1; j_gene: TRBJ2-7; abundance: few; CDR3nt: TGTGCCAGCAGTTCGGGGCAACAGGGGGCCTACGAGCAGTACTTC; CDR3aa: CASSSGQQGAYEQYF
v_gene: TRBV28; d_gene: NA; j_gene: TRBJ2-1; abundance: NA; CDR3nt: TGTGCCAGCAGTATAAACCTAAGCTCCTACAATGAGCAGTTCTTC; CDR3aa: CASSINLSSYNEQFF
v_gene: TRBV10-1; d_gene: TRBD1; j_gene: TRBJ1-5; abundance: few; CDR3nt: TGCGCCAGCAGACCCGACAGGGGGCCTTGTCAGCCCCAGCATTTT; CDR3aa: CASRPDRGPCQPQHF
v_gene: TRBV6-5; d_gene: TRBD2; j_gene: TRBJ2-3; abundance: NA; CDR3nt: TGTGCCAGCAGTTACCCAGCGGGGGGGACAGATACGCAGTATTTT; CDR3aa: CASSYPAGGTDTQYF
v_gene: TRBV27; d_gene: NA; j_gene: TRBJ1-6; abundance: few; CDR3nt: TGTGCCAGCAGCTCCCTTGGTGACAGACATAATTCACCCCTCCACTTT; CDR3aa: CASSSLGDRHNSPLHF